This is a list of T cell receptor beta chains from one sample in a study of response to subunit inactivated influenza vaccine. MiXCR, run by TCRdb on the RT-PCR reads, gives a single entry per CDR3 protein. Of 550,000 to 600,000 distinct CDR3 sequences in the sample, 12% were seen once. Material: PBMCs from blood, obtained on the day of vaccination. These receptors were collected from a man aged 45-60 years who received an inactivated influenza vaccine. The CDR3 runs from the conserved cysteine through the conserved F or W. The D gene is left open where the match is weak. Not every row has a clone size; where given, it reads once, few, many or a size class.

TRBV10-3	TRBD1	-	TRBJ2-7	CAISVGTGTYEQYF	TGTGCCATCAGTGTTGGGACAGGGACCTACGAGCAGTACTTC
TRBV9	-	few	TRBJ2-3	CASSAGTLDGDTQYF	TGTGCCAGCAGCGCCGGGACTCTTGACGGAGATACGCAGTATTTT
TRBV7-9	-	-	TRBJ1-1	CASSLERPDVGAAFF	TGTGCCAGCAGCTTAGAGCGGCCCGACGTGGGGGCAGCTTTCTTT
TRBV20-1	-	-	TRBJ2-2	CSARDVARVFTGELFF	TGCAGTGCTAGAGATGTCGCCAGGGTATTTACCGGGGAGCTGTTTTTT
TRBV11-2	TRBD2	-	TRBJ2-3	CASRQLLYSGRASDTQYF	TGTGCCAGCAGACAACTTTTATATAGCGGGAGGGCCTCAGATACGCAGTATTTT
TRBV6-2/TRBV6-3	TRBD2	few	TRBJ2-5	CASSYSRTSGETKTQYF	TGTGCCAGCAGTTACTCGAGGACTAGCGGGGAGACGAAGACCCAGTACTTC
TRBV9	TRBD1	few	TRBJ1-1	CASSAQVRQGAEAFF	TGTGCCAGCAGCGCCCAAGTTAGACAGGGTGCTGAAGCTTTCTTT
TRBV2	-	once	TRBJ2-7	CASRRGLKSYEQYF	TGTGCCAGCAGGAGAGGACTGAAATCCTACGAGCAGTACTTC
TRBV28	-	few	TRBJ2-7	CASSLFAWSDGGYEQYF	TGTGCCAGCAGTTTATTCGCCTGGTCGGATGGTGGGTACGAGCAGTACTTC
TRBV28	TRBD1	-	TRBJ2-3	CASSPTWTGFTDTQYF	TGTGCCAGCAGCCCAACCTGGACAGGGTTCACAGATACGCAGTATTTT
TRBV5-1	-	few	TRBJ2-4	CASSLVGWDLAKNIQYF	TGCGCCAGCAGCTTGGTTGGTTGGGACTTAGCCAAAAACATTCAGTACTTC
TRBV5-6	-	few	TRBJ1-4	CASSSQNEKLFF	TGTGCCAGCAGCTCTCAAAATGAAAAACTGTTTTTT
TRBV24-1	-	-	TRBJ2-3	CATSDYGSGTDTQYF	TGTGCCACCAGTGATTACGGGTCGGGCACAGATACGCAGTATTTT
TRBV2	TRBD2	once	TRBJ2-1	CASRSSGGDNEQFF	TGTGCCAGCAGGAGTAGCGGGGGGGACAATGAGCAGTTCTTC
TRBV7-9	-	few	TRBJ1-3	CASSVTLTSGNTIYF	TGTGCCAGCAGCGTCACACTTACCTCTGGAAACACCATATATTTT
TRBV29-1	-	many	TRBJ2-1	CSAGGTNSYNEQFF	TGCAGCGCCGGAGGGACAAACTCCTACAATGAGCAGTTCTTC
TRBV9	-	many	TRBJ2-3	CASSGLEDTQYF	TGTGCCAGCAGCGGCTTAGAGGATACGCAGTATTTT
TRBV5-1	-	few	TRBJ2-1	CASSLGQGRFNEQFF	TGCGCCAGCAGCTTGGGGCAGGGGCGTTTCAATGAGCAGTTCTTC
TRBV20-1	-	-	TRBJ2-5	CSASVMKEGLQETQYF	TGCAGTGCTAGCGTCATGAAGGAGGGGTTACAAGAGACCCAGTACTTC
TRBV4-2	-	-	TRBJ2-7	CASSQVYRVVNEQYF	TGTGCCAGCAGCCAAGTGTACAGGGTTGTCAACGAGCAGTACTTC
TRBV29-1	TRBD1	-	TRBJ2-5	CSVDRGQQETQYF	TGCAGCGTTGACAGGGGGCAACAAGAGACCCAGTACTTC
TRBV6-5	-	-	TRBJ1-2	CASSYSRGDYGYTF	TGTGCCAGCAGTTACTCGCGAGGGGACTATGGCTACACCTTC
TRBV3-1	-	few	TRBJ2-2	CASSQDFLEAGELFF	TGTGCCAGCAGCCAAGATTTCCTAGAGGCCGGGGAGCTGTTTTTT
TRBV7-2	-	many	TRBJ1-5	CASSTGAGDQPQHF	TGTGCCAGCAGTACGGGGGCGGGGGATCAGCCCCAGCATTTT
TRBV20-1	TRBD1	few	TRBJ2-1	CSARRGTGPVNEQFF	TGCAGTGCTAGGAGGGGGACAGGTCCTGTCAATGAGCAGTTCTTC
TRBV20-1	-	-	TRBJ1-1	CSAKEYLGADDTEAFF	TGCAGTGCCAAGGAATATTTGGGAGCGGATGACACTGAAGCTTTCTTT
TRBV5-1	TRBD1	few	TRBJ2-1	CASSFVAAGGHNEQFF	TGCGCCAGCAGCTTCGTGGCGGCAGGGGGCCACAATGAGCAGTTCTTC
TRBV7-9	-	few	TRBJ2-3	CASSTPGLSGTDTQYF	TGTGCCAGCAGCACCCCGGGACTCAGTGGCACAGATACGCAGTATTTT
TRBV29-1	-	few	TRBJ1-5	CSVVTGSNQPQHF	TGCAGCGTAGTCACAGGGTCGAATCAGCCCCAGCATTTT
TRBV11-3	-	-	TRBJ2-2	CASSGPNTGELFF	TGTGCCAGCAGCGGACCGAACACCGGGGAGCTGTTTTTT
TRBV10-2	-	few	TRBJ2-7	CASRWAEGYEQYF	TGCGCCAGCAGGTGGGCTGAGGGCTACGAGCAGTACTTC